The 8 T cell receptor beta chains in this list originate from one sample, sequenced in a study of T cell repertoires in cytomegalovirus infection. MiXCR was run by TCRdb on the reads, yielding one entry per CDR3 protein. The data show a few hundred thousand distinct CDR3 sequences, with approximately 26% seen just once and approximately 13% held by the top ten. The sequencing sample was made of PBMCs. The receptors were sampled from a human donor in good health (CMV status not recorded). Some clones in this sample may be carry-over from other donors' samples.

V is TRBV14 and J is TRBJ1-1; possible D gene TRBD1, 6 bases. The CDR3 runs to 18 residues. V lost 3 bases and J 1 base, leaving 21 bases between the germline ends. Germline V lookup: CDR1 SGHDN, CDR2 FVKESK. In nucleotides, the CDR3 is TGTGCCAGCAGCCACTGGTCGGGGGCTCCGGGCGGGAACACTGAAGCTTTCTTT. Translated: CASSHWSGAPGGNTEAFF.

There are many counts of this clonotype. The genes are TRBV7-6 and TRBJ2-1; 8 bases line up with TRBD2. V lost 4 bases, J lost 4 bases, and 6 bases stayed unmatched. Germline CDR1 and CDR2: SGHVS and FNYEAQ. The CDR3 is made up of 15 amino acids. The CDR3 DNA follows: TGTGCCAGCAGCTCTCCGGGACTAGGATACAATGAGCAGTTCTTC. Encoded protein: CASSSPGLGYNEQFF.

This clonotype was picked up a small number of times. J is TRBJ1-1 and V is TRBV15, with 7 bases aligning to TRBD1. The germline CDR1 and CDR2 sequences are LNHNV and YYDKDF (reference sequence). The CDR3 consists of 15 residues. Unmatched junction bases numbered 8, after V lost 5 bases and J lost 2 bases. The CDR3 DNA reads TGTGCCACCAGCCAGTCAGGGGGGTTTAACACTGAAGCTTTCTTT. Encoded protein: CATSQSGGFNTEAFF. Supplemented by reference TRBV15 and TRBJ1-1, the full variable domain reads DAMVIQNPRYQVTQFGKPVTLSCSQTLNHNVMYWYQQKSSQAPKLLFHYYDKDFNNEADTPDNFQSRRPNTSFCFLDIRSPGLGDTAMYLCATSQSGGFNTEAFFGQGTRLTVV.

This clonotype has a count of ten or more. This chain joins TRBV7-2 and TRBJ2-5; D remains unclear. The CDR3 runs to 16 residues. The germline CDR1 and CDR2 sequences are SGHTA and FQGNSA. With 5 bases removed from V and 0 bases from J, the gap between germline ends came to 16 bases. This CDR3 reads CASSPPEFSDQETQYF. CDR3 coding DNA: TGTGCCAGCAGCCCCCCGGAGTTCTCGGACCAAGAGACCCAGTACTTC.

CDR3 sequence (DNA): TGTGCCAGTAGTACAGCCGGGACACTCGAGCAGTACTTC. Residues: CASSTAGTLEQYF. The chain recombines TRBV19 with TRBJ2-7; TRBD1 is a possible D gene (6 bases). Germline CDR1 and CDR2: LNHDA and SQIVND (reference sequence). The CDR3 runs to 13 residues. V lost 4 bases and J 6 bases, leaving 13 bases between the germline ends.

This chain links TRBV4-1 with TRBJ1-3, with 8 bases fitting TRBD1. CDR3 length: 16 amino acids. Unmatched junction bases numbered 7, after V lost 3 bases and J lost 3 bases. Germline V gene data show CDR1 as MGHRA and CDR2 as YSYEKL. In nucleotides, the CDR3 is TGCGCCAGCAGCCAGGCAGGGGGCGATCTTGGAAACACCATATATTTT. Protein sequence: CASSQAGGDLGNTIYF.

Many counts were recorded for this clonotype. V and J are TRBV11-2 and TRBJ2-5; 12 nucleotides line up with TRBD2. J was trimmed by 4 bases and V by 5 bases; bases with no gene match: 5. Germline V gene sequence: CDR1 SGHAT, CDR2 FQNNGV. The CDR3 has 15 amino acids. The CDR3 here is CASSPGLAGRETQYF. The CDR3 coding sequence is TGTGCCAGCAGCCCCGGACTAGCGGGAAGAGAGACCCAGTACTTC.

This clonotype was detected a few times. This chain connects TRBV4-1 to TRBJ1-1, with D tentatively TRBD1 (5 bases). The V and J ends lost 0 bases and 9 bases respectively, with 17 bases between them. CDR1 is MGHRA, CDR2 YSYEKL, per germline. CDR3 length: 15 amino acids. In DNA form, the CDR3 reads TGCGCCAGCAGCCAAGAAAGGGGCAGGAAACTTCAAGCTTTCTTT. Residues: CASSQERGRKLQAFF.